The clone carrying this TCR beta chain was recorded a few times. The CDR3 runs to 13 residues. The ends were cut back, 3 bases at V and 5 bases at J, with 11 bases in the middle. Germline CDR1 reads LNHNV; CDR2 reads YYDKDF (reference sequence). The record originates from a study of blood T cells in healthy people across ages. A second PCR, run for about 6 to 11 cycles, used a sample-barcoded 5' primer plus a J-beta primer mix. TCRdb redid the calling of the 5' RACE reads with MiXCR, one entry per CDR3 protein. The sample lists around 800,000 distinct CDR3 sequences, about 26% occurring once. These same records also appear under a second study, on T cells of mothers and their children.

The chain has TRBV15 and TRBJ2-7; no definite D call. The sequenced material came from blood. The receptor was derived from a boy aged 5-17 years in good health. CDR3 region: CATSRSKGHEQYF. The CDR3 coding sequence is TGTGCCACCAGCAGGTCCAAGGGCCACGAGCAGTACTTC. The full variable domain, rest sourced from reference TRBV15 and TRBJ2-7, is DAMVIQNPRYQVTQFGKPVTLSCSQTLNHNVMYWYQQKSSQAPKLLFHYYDKDFNNEADTPDNFQSRRPNTSFCFLDIRSPGLGDTAMYLCATSRSKGHEQYFGPGTRLTVT.